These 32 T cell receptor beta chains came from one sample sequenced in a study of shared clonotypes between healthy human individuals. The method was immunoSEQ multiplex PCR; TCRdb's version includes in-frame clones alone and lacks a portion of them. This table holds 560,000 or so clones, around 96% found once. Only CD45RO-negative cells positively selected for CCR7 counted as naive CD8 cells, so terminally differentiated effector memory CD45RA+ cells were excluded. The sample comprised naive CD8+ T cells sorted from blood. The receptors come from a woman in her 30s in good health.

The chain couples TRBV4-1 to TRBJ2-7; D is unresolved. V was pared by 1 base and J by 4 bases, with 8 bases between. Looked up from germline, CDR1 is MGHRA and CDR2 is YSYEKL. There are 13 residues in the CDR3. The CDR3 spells CASSQGREYEQYF. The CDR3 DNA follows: TGCGCCAGCAGCCAAGGGAGAGAATACGAGCAGTACTTC.

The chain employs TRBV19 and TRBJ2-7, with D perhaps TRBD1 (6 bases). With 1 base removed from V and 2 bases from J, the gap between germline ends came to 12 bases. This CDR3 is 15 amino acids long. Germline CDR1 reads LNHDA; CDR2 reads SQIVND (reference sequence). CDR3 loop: CASSIARGNPYEQYF. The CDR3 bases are TGTGCCAGTAGTATAGCTAGGGGGAACCCCTACGAGCAGTACTTC.

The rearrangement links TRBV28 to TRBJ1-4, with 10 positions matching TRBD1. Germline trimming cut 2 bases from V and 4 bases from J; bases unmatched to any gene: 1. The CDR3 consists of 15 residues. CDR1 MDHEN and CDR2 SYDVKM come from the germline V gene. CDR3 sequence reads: CASSLRDRGNEKLFF. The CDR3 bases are TGTGCCAGCAGTTTACGGGACAGGGGTAATGAAAAACTGTTTTTT.

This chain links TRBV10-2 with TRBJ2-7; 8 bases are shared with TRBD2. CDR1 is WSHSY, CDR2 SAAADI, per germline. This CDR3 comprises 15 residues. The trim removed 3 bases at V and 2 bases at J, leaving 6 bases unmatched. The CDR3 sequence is CASSDSTSGTYEQYF. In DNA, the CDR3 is TGCGCCAGCAGTGATAGCACTAGCGGAACCTACGAGCAGTACTTC.

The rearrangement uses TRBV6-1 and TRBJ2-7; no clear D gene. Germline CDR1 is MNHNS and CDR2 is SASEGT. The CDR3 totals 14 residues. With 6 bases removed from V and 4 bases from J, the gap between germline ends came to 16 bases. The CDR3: CASSLGIEGYEQYF. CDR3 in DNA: TGTGCCAGCAGCCTCGGAATAGAAGGGTACGAGCAGTACTTC.

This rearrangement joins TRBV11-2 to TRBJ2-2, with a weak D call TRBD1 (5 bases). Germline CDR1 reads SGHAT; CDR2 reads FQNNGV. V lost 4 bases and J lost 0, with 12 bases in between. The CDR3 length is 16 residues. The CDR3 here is CASSSQMTANTGELFF. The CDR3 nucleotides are TGTGCCAGCAGCTCTCAGATGACAGCGAACACCGGGGAGCTGTTTTTT.

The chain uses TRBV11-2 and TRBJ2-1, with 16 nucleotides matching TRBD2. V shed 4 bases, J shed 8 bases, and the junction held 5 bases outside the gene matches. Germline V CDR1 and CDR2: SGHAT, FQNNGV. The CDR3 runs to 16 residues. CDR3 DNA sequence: TGTGCCAGCAGCTCGGGACTAGCGGGAGGGGGTTATGAGCAGTTCTTC. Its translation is CASSSGLAGGGYEQFF.

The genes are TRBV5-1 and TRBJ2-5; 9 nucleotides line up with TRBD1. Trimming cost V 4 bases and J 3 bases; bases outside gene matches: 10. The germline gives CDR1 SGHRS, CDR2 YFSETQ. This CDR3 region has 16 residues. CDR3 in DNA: TGCGCCAGCAGCCCGACCCGGGACAGGGTAAAAGAGACCCAGTACTTC. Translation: CASSPTRDRVKETQYF.

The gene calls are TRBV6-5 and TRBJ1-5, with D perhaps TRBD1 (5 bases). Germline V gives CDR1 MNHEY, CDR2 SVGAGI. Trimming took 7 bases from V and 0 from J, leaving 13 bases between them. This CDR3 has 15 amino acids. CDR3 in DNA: TGTGCCAGCAAGCCCGACAGAAATAGCAATCAGCCCCAGCATTTT. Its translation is CASKPDRNSNQPQHF.

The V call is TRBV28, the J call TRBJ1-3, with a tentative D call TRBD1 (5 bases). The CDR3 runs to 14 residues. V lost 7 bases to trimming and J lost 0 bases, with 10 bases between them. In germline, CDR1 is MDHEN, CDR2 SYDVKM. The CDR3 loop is CASTHGTSGNTIYF. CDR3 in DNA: TGTGCCAGCACTCACGGGACCTCTGGAAACACCATATATTTT.

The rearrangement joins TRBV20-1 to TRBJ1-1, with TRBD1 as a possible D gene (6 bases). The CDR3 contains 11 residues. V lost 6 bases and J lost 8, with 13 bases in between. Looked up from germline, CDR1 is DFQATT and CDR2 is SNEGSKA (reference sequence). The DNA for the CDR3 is TGCAGTGCCCCGGGGGGCAGCGAAGCTTTCTTT. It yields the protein CSAPGGSEAFF.

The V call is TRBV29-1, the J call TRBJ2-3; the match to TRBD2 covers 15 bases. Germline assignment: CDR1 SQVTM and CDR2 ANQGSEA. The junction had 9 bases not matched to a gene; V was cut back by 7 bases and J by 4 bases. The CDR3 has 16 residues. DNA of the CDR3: TGCAGCGCGACGGGACTAGCGGGAGGACCCTCAGATACGCAGTATTTT. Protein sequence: CSATGLAGGPSDTQYF.

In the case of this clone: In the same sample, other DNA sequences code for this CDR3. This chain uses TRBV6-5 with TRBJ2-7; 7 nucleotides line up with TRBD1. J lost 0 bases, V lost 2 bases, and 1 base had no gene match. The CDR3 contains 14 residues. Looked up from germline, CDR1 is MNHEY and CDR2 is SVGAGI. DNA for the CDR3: TGTGCCAGCAGTTACGGGACAGCCTCCTACGAGCAGTACTTC. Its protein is CASSYGTASYEQYF.

The CDR3 bases are TGCGCCAGCAGCCAAGCGGGGGGGACAAAGTCTACGCAGTATTTT. This translates into CASSQAGGTKSTQYF. The chain couples TRBV4-1 to TRBJ2-3; 8 positions match TRBD2. The CDR3 is 15 residues long. Germline CDR1 and CDR2: MGHRA and YSYEKL. After removal of 1 base from V and 8 bases from J, the junction contained 8 bases not matched to a gene.

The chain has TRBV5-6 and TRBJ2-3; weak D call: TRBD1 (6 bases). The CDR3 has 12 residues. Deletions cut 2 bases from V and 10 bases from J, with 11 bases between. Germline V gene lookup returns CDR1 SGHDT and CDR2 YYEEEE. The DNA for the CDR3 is TGTGCCAGCAGCTTCGAGCCAGGGGCGCAGTATTTT. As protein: CASSFEPGAQYF.

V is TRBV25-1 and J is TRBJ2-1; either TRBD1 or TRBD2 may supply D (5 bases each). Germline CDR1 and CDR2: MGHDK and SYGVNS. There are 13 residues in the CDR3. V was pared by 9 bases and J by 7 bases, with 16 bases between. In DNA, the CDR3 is TGTGCCAGTGACCGGGACCAAACAAATGAGCAGTTCTTC. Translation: CASDRDQTNEQFF.

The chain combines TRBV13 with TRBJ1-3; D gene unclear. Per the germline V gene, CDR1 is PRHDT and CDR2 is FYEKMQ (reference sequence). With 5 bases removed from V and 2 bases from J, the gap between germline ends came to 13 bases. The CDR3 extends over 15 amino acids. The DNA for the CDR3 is TGTGCCAGCAGCCCAAGGACCCTCGCTGGAAACACCATATATTTT. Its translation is CASSPRTLAGNTIYF.

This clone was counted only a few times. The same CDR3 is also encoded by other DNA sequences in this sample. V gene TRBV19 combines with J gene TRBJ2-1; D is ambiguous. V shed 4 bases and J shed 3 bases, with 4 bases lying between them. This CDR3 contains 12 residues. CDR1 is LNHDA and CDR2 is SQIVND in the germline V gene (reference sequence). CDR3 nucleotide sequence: TGTGCCAGTAGTAGTGGCTACAATGAGCAGTTCTTC. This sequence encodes CASSSGYNEQFF.

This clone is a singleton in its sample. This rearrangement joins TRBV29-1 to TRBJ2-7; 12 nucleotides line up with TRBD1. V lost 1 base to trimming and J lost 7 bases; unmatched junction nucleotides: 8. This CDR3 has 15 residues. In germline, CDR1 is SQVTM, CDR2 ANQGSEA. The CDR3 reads CSVEVSGTGGWEQYF. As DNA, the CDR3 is TGCAGCGTTGAAGTTTCCGGGACAGGGGGCTGGGAGCAGTACTTC.

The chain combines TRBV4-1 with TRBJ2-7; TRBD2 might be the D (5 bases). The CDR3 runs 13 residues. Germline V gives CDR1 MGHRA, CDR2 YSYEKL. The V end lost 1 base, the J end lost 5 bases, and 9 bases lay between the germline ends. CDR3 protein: CASSQGEGNEQYF. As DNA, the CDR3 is TGCGCCAGCAGCCAAGGCGAGGGAAACGAGCAGTACTTC.

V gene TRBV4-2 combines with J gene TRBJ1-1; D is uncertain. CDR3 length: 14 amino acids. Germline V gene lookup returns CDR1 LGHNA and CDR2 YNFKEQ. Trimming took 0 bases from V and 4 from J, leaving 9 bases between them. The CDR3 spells CASSQDRLGTEAFF. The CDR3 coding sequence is TGTGCCAGCAGCCAAGATCGATTGGGCACTGAAGCTTTCTTT.

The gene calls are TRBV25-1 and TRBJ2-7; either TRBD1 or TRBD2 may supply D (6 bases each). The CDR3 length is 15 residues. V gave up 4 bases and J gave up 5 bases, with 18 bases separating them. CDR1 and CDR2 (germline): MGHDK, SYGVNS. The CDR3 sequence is CASSGRDKATHEQYF. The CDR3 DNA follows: TGTGCCAGCAGTGGGAGGGACAAAGCCACCCACGAGCAGTACTTC.

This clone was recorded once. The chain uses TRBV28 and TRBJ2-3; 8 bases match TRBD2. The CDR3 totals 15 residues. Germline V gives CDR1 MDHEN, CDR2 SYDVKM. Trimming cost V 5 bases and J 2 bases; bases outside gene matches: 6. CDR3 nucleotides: TGTGCCAGCAGTAGCGGGAGAGCACTCACAGATACGCAGTATTTT. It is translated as CASSSGRALTDTQYF.

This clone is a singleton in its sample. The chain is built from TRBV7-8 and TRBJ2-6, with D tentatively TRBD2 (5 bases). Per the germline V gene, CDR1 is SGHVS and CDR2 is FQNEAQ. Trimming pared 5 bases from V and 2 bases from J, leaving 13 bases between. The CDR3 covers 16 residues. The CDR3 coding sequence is TGTGCCAGCAGCCCTCTCCCCGGGGCTGGGGCCAACGTCCTGACTTTC. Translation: CASSPLPGAGANVLTF. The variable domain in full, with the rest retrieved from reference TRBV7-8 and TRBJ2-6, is GAGVSQSPRYKVAKRGQDVALRCDPISGHVSLFWYQQALGQGPEFLTYFQNEAQLDKSGLPSDRFFAERPEGSVSTLKIQRTQQEDSAVYLCASSPLPGAGANVLTFGAGSRLTVL.

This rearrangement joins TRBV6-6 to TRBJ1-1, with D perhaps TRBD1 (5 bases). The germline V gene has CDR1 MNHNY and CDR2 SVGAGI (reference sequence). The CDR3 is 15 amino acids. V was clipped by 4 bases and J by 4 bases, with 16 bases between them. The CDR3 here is CASSSSQGGATEAFF. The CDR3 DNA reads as TGTGCCAGCAGTTCCAGTCAGGGTGGGGCCACTGAAGCTTTCTTT.

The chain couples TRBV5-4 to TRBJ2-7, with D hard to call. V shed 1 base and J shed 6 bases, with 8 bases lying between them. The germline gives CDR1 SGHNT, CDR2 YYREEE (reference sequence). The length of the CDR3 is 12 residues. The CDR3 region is CASSLNSVEQYF. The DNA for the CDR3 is TGTGCCAGCAGCTTGAACTCGGTCGAGCAGTACTTC.

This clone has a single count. CDR3 region: CASSSRDQGREQYF. As DNA, the CDR3 is TGTGCCAGCAGCTCTCGGGACCAAGGAAGGGAGCAGTACTTC. This sequence joins TRBV13 and TRBJ2-7; D could derive from TRBD1 or TRBD2 (5 bases each). Germline CDR1 reads PRHDT; CDR2 reads FYEKMQ (reference sequence). Trimming cost V 4 bases and J 7 bases, with 17 bases left between them. The CDR3 runs to 14 residues.

Here the CDR3 reads CASSLASGESDTQYF. CDR3 nucleotide sequence: TGTGCCAGCAGCTTAGCATCTGGGGAATCAGATACGCAGTATTTT. The rearrangement uses TRBV7-1 and TRBJ2-3, with unresolved D. TRBV7-1 is labeled an ORF, and its function is uncertain. V shed 4 bases and J shed 4 bases, with 15 bases lying between them. CDR3 length: 15 amino acids.

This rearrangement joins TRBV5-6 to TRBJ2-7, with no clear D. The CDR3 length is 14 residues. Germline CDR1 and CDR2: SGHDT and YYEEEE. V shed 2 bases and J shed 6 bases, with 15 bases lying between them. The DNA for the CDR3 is TGTGCCAGCAGCTTAGGCAAAGGTTGGAGCGAGCAGTACTTC. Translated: CASSLGKGWSEQYF.

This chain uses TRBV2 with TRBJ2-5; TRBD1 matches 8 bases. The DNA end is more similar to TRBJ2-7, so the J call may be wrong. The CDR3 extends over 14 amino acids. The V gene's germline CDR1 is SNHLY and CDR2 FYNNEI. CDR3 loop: CASRDQDRVYEQYF. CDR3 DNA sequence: TGTGCCAGCAGAGACCAGGACAGGGTTTACGAGCAGTACTTC.

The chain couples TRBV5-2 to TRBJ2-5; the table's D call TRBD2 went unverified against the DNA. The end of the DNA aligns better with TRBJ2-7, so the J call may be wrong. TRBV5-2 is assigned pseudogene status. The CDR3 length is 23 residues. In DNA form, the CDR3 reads TGTGCCAGCAAATTAAAGGGGGCTCAAGGGGGACTAGCGGGAGGGGCCCTCCACTACGAGCAGTACTTC. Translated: CASKLKGAQGGLAGGALHYEQYF.

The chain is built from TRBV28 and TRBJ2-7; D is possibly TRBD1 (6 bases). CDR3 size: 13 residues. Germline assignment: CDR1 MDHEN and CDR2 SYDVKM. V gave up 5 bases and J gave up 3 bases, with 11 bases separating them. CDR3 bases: TGTGCCAGCAGTCCCCGGACAGACTACGAGCAGTACTTC. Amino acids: CASSPRTDYEQYF.